These 28 T cell receptor beta chains were sequenced from one sample in a study of blood T cell repertoires in COVID-19. Method: immunoSEQ multiplex PCR; TCRdb's copy keeps in-frame clones and lacks some. The sample carries fewer than 500,000 clones, about nine tenths recorded once. The specimen sequenced was peripheral blood. The origin of the receptors is a woman aged 25 to 39 with active or convalescent COVID-19.

The V and J genes are TRBV7-9 and TRBJ2-3; D is ambiguous. V gave up 5 bases and J gave up 5 bases, with 8 bases separating them. This CDR3 comprises 12 residues. Germline CDR1 and CDR2: SEHNR and FQNEAQ (reference sequence). DNA of the CDR3: TGTGCCAGCAGCGAGATATTAGATACGCAGTATTTT. It specifies CASSEILDTQYF.

V and J are TRBV4-1 and TRBJ2-2; the D is unclear. The CDR3 extends over 16 amino acids. Germline CDR1 reads MGHRA; CDR2 reads YSYEKL. Trimming shortened V by 4 bases and J by 1 base, and 13 bases separated the two germline ends. As DNA, the CDR3 is TGCGCCAGCAGCCTTACCTCAGCGAGGAACACCGGGGAGCTGTTTTTT. Its protein is CASSLTSARNTGELFF.

This clone has a handful of counts. The J gene is TRBJ1-6, the V gene TRBV29-1, with a possible D match to TRBD1 (6 bases). CDR1 is SQVTM and CDR2 is ANQGSEA in the germline V gene. Trimming stripped 6 bases from V and 8 bases from J, with 14 bases between. The CDR3 length is 13 residues. The CDR3 nucleotides are TGCAGCGTGCGGACAGAATTAGATTCACCCCTCCACTTT. Translation gives CSVRTELDSPLHF. The variable domain in full, with the rest retrieved from reference TRBV29-1 and TRBJ1-6, is SAVISQKPSRDICQRGTSLTIQCQVDSQVTMMFWYRQQPGQSLTLIATANQGSEATYESGFVIDKFPISRPNLTFSTLTVSNMSPEDSSIYLCSVRTELDSPLHFGNGTRLTVT.

The genes are TRBV29-1 and TRBJ2-5; 8 bases match TRBD2. The CDR3 is 15 amino acids. Trimming removed 8 bases from V and 2 bases from J; junction bases left unmatched: 13. Germline CDR1 and CDR2: SQVTM and ANQGSEA. CDR3 nucleotide sequence: TGCAGCACCCGGGAGGGAACGAGAGAACAAGAGACCCAGTACTTC. As protein: CSTREGTREQETQYF.

This chain uses TRBV2 with TRBJ1-1, with a weak D call TRBD1 (5 bases). Germline loops: CDR1 SNHLY, CDR2 FYNNEI. V was cut by 6 bases and J by 11 bases, with 25 bases left in between. The CDR3 covers 15 residues. In DNA form, the CDR3 reads TGTGCCAGCAGCCTAACAGGAACCGAGGCTAGTCGTGCTTTCTTT. Encoded protein: CASSLTGTEASRAFF.

J is TRBJ2-7 and V is TRBV4-2; 7 positions match TRBD1. With V trimmed by 1 base and J by 2 bases, 2 bases remained unmatched. Germline V lookup: CDR1 LGHNA, CDR2 YNFKEQ. The CDR3 consists of 14 residues. For the CDR3, the DNA is TGTGCCAGCAGCCAAGGGGACAGTACCTACGAGCAGTACTTC. Amino acid sequence: CASSQGDSTYEQYF.

This chain links TRBV6-5 with TRBJ1-1; 7 positions agree with TRBD1. CDR1 and CDR2 from the germline V gene are MNHEY and SVGAGI. This CDR3 is built from 14 residues. V lost 6 bases, J lost 3 bases, and 7 bases stayed unmatched. The CDR3 loop reads CASSPRQGHTEAFF. CDR3 nucleotides: TGTGCCAGCAGCCCCCGACAGGGCCACACTGAAGCTTTCTTT.

The chain carries TRBV4-2 and TRBJ2-3, with D maybe TRBD2 (5 bases). Germline V CDR1 and CDR2: LGHNA, YNFKEQ. Trimming removed 1 base from V and 2 bases from J, with 10 bases in between. CDR3 length equals 15 residues. CDR3 coding DNA: TGTGCCAGCAGCCAAGCGGGAACCTTCACAGATACGCAGTATTTT. The encoded protein is CASSQAGTFTDTQYF.

The gene calls are TRBV2 and TRBJ1-1, with unresolved D. CDR3 length equals 13 residues. The germline gives CDR1 SNHLY, CDR2 FYNNEI. Trimming stripped 5 bases from V and 6 bases from J, with 13 bases between. The CDR3 here is CASSWESISEAFF. Written as DNA, the CDR3 is TGTGCCAGCAGTTGGGAGTCGATCTCTGAAGCTTTCTTT.

V gene TRBV7-8 combines with J gene TRBJ2-1; possible D gene TRBD1, 6 bases. The length of the CDR3 is 13 residues. Germline V gives CDR1 SGHVS, CDR2 FQNEAQ. The V end was cut by 5 bases, the J end by 7 bases, with 12 bases between. CDR3 loop: CASSHNTGNEQFF. CDR3 sequence (DNA): TGTGCCAGCAGCCATAACACAGGGAATGAGCAGTTCTTC.

The gene calls are TRBV3-1 (or the pseudogene TRBV3-2) and TRBJ1-5, with 8 nucleotides matching TRBD1. V trimming: 5 bases; J trimming: 0 bases; junction bases outside the gene matches: 6. The CDR3 runs to 16 residues. Germline V gene sequence: CDR1 LGHDT, CDR2 YNNKEL (reference sequence). CDR3 region: CASSGGQGISNQPQHF. DNA for the CDR3: TGTGCCAGCAGCGGAGGACAGGGTATTAGCAATCAGCCCCAGCATTTT.

The chain carries TRBV6-5 and TRBJ2-7; D unclear. The CDR3 is 15 residues long. Germline assignment: CDR1 MNHEY and CDR2 SVGAGI. Trimming took off 5 bases at V and 0 bases at J, with 14 bases between the two ends. This CDR3 is CASSRDLPGSYEQYF. The CDR3 nucleotides are TGTGCCAGCAGTCGCGACCTACCAGGCTCCTACGAGCAGTACTTC.

The chain is built from TRBV5-6 and TRBJ1-3; D possibly corresponds to TRBD1 (6 bases). The CDR3 has 15 amino acids. Germline-derived CDR1 and CDR2 are SGHDT and YYEEEE. Deletions cut 5 bases from V and 0 bases from J, with 12 bases between. CDR3 DNA sequence: TGTGCCAGCAGAAGAGACAGGAACTCTGGAAACACCATATATTTT. It yields the protein CASRRDRNSGNTIYF.

This sequence joins TRBV7-2 and TRBJ1-1; D ambiguous. Trimming left V 5 bases short and J 5 bases short, with 15 bases between. The CDR3 is made up of 14 amino acids. Germline CDR1 SGHTA, CDR2 FQGNSA. In DNA, the CDR3 is TGTGCCAGCAGCCCAAGGCGGTTGTGGACTGAAGCTTTCTTT. As protein: CASSPRRLWTEAFF.

V gene TRBV6-5 combines with J gene TRBJ1-3, with 10 bases fitting TRBD1. The CDR3 has 15 amino acids. The J segment lost 2 bases and the V segment lost 4 bases, leaving 2 bases of the junction unmatched. CDR1 MNHEY and CDR2 SVGAGI come from the germline V gene. Written as DNA, the CDR3 is TGTGCCAGCAGTTCCGGACAGGGGGCTGGAAACACCATATATTTT. Encoded protein: CASSSGQGAGNTIYF.

The gene calls are TRBV12-3 or TRBV12-4 and TRBJ2-4, with 9 bases fitting TRBD1. The CDR3 sequence is 13 residues long. V dropped 6 bases and J dropped 6; count of bases not matched to a gene: 3. The CDR3 is CASREGQGNIQYF. The CDR3 nucleotides are TGTGCCAGCAGAGAGGGACAGGGAAACATTCAGTACTTC.

In DNA form, the CDR3 reads TGTGCCAGCAGCGGGGGTTGGACAGGGGCCTCTGGAAACACCATATATTTT. This codes for CASSGGWTGASGNTIYF. This rearrangement joins TRBV5-6 to TRBJ1-3, with 9 positions matching TRBD1. J was trimmed by 0 bases and V by 4 bases; bases with no gene match: 8. The germline V gene has CDR1 SGHDT and CDR2 YYEEEE. The CDR3 runs 17 residues. The whole variable domain, remainder taken from reference TRBV5-6 and TRBJ1-3, is DAGVTQSPTHLIKTRGQQVTLRCSPKSGHDTVSWYQQALGQGPQFIFQYYEEEERQRGNFPDRFSGHQFPNYSSELNVNALLLGDSALYLCASSGGWTGASGNTIYFGEGSWLTVV.

The chain is built from TRBV28 and TRBJ1-2, with 7 bases that match TRBD1. Germline CDR1 is MDHEN and CDR2 is SYDVKM. The V gene end was trimmed by 10 bases and the J gene end by 3 bases; junction bases not matched to a gene: 5. The CDR3 has 12 amino acids. The CDR3 loop reads CATDTGDYGYTF. CDR3 sequence (DNA): TGTGCCACCGACACAGGGGACTATGGCTACACCTTC.

This chain joins TRBV29-1 and TRBJ1-2; 9 positions match TRBD1. The CDR3 has 16 residues. CDR1 is SQVTM and CDR2 is ANQGSEA in the germline V gene. V was clipped by 4 bases and J by 4 bases; unmatched bases: 13. The CDR3 loop reads CSVGTGALEVPYGYTF. Here the CDR3 DNA reads TGCAGCGTTGGGACAGGGGCGCTCGAGGTCCCCTATGGCTACACCTTC.

The rearrangement links TRBV9 to TRBJ2-3; no definite D call. V shed 3 bases and J shed 1 base, with 3 bases lying between them. This CDR3 is built from 12 residues. The germline CDR1 and CDR2 sequences are SGDLS and YYNGEE. In DNA form, the CDR3 reads TGTGCCAGCAGCGCCGGCACAGATACGCAGTATTTT. Encoded protein: CASSAGTDTQYF.

The chain uses TRBV6-1 and TRBJ1-2; 7 nucleotides agree with TRBD1. Germline V gene sequence: CDR1 MNHNS, CDR2 SASEGT. The CDR3 is 17 residues long. V lost 0 bases, J lost 0 bases, and 7 bases stayed unmatched. CDR3 in DNA: TGTGCCAGCAGTGAAGCGCCGGGACAGTTAGCTAACTATGGCTACACCTTC. This encodes CASSEAPGQLANYGYTF.

The J gene is TRBJ1-4, the V gene TRBV19; D possibly corresponds to TRBD1 (5 bases). The CDR3 loop spans 13 amino acids. The germline V and J ends were trimmed by 7 bases and 3 bases, with 9 bases remaining between them. The germline gives CDR1 LNHDA, CDR2 SQIVND (reference sequence). CDR3 residues: CASNRQPNEKLFF. CDR3 DNA sequence: TGTGCCAGTAACCGACAGCCTAATGAAAAACTGTTTTTT.

The chain links TRBV18 to TRBJ2-3; 8 nucleotides align to TRBD2. Unmatched junction bases numbered 3, after V lost 5 bases and J lost 2 bases. Germline CDR1 is KGHSH and CDR2 is LQKENI. The CDR3 is 14 amino acids. This chain's CDR3 is CASSLLADTDTQYF. Written as DNA, the CDR3 is TGTGCCAGCTCATTACTAGCGGACACAGATACGCAGTATTTT.

The chain employs TRBV5-1 and TRBJ2-3; D might be TRBD2 (6 bases). The CDR3 is 15 residues long. Germline V gives CDR1 SGHRS, CDR2 YFSETQ. The ends were cut back, 5 bases at V and 2 bases at J, with 15 bases in the middle. CDR3 loop: CASSSAGQVTDTQYF. The CDR3 region has the DNA TGCGCCAGCAGTTCCGCGGGGCAAGTCACAGATACGCAGTATTTT. The full variable domain, in which reference TRBV5-1 and TRBJ2-3 provide the parts outside the CDR3, is KAGVTQTPRYLIKTRGQQVTLSCSPISGHRSVSWYQQTPGQGLQFLFEYFSETQRNKGNFPGRFSGRQFSNSRSEMNVSTLELGDSALYLCASSSAGQVTDTQYFGPGTRLTVL.

V gene TRBV7-9 combines with J gene TRBJ1-2; weak D call: TRBD1 (6 bases). V lost 6 bases, J lost 3 bases, and 20 bases lay in between. This CDR3 region has 16 residues. The V gene's germline CDR1 is SEHNR and CDR2 FQNEAQ (reference sequence). The CDR3 DNA reads as TGTGCCAGCAGTAGTAGCTCCGAACCAGGGGACTATGGCTACACCTTC. This codes for CASSSSSEPGDYGYTF. Together with reference TRBV7-9 and TRBJ1-2, the CDR3 gives the full variable domain: DTGVSQNPRHKITKRGQNVTFRCDPISEHNRLYWYRQTLGQGPEFLTYFQNEAQLEKSRLLSDRFSAERPKGSFSTLEIQRTEQGDSAMYLCASSSSSEPGDYGYTFGSGTRLTVV.

This rearrangement joins TRBV5-6 to TRBJ2-1; TRBD2 matches 12 bases. The germline V gene encodes CDR1 SGHDT and CDR2 YYEEEE. The ends lost 4 bases at V and 3 bases at J; junction bases unmatched: 5. The CDR3 extends over 16 amino acids. CDR3 sequence (DNA): TGTGCCAGCAGCCGGGCGACTAGCGGGAGCTACAATGAGCAGTTCTTC. Amino acid sequence: CASSRATSGSYNEQFF.

The rearrangement joins TRBV25-1 to TRBJ2-5, with D possibly matching TRBD2 (6 bases). From germline, CDR1 is MGHDK and CDR2 SYGVNS. This CDR3 region has 13 residues. Trimming removed 6 bases at V and 1 base at J, with 9 bases between. CDR3 bases: TGTGCCAGCAGCGGGAGAGTCCAAGAGACCCAGTACTTC. Its translation is CASSGRVQETQYF.

The V gene is TRBV5-8, the J gene TRBJ2-2, with D perhaps matching TRBD1 (6 bases). Germline V gives CDR1 SGHTS, CDR2 YDEGEE. CDR3 length: 14 residues. Trimming stripped 4 bases from V and 7 bases from J, with 14 bases between. CDR3: CASSRTGSGGELFF. CDR3 coding DNA: TGTGCCAGCAGCCGCACAGGGTCGGGCGGGGAGCTGTTTTTT.